This T cell receptor (beta chain) was identified in a study of memory CD4+ T cells and cytomegalovirus serostatus. Study-wide results and caveats: CD4+ memory repertoires contained 67 of 164 reported CMV TCRbeta sequences.

About this clone: Its specificity is unknown.

Profiled with immunoSEQ multiplex PCR; TCRdb holds only in-frame clones, not every one. The table has about 45,000 clones, 60% to 80% seen once. Single viable CD3+CD4+CD8-CD45RO+ cells were sorted as the memory CD4+ T cells. Sequenced material: memory CD4+ T cells from blood. The sequence came from an adult in good health and CMV-seronegative.

The CDR3 loop reads CASSTPQGGITGELFF. CDR3 bases: TGTGCCAGTAGCACCCCGCAGGGAGGGATCACCGGGGAGCTGTTTTTT. This rearrangement joins TRBV19 to TRBJ2-2; 7 bases match TRBD2. Germline lookup yields CDR1 LNHDA and CDR2 SQIVND (reference sequence). J lost 4 bases, V lost 6 bases, and 11 bases had no gene match. CDR3 length equals 16 residues.